Below are 5 T cell receptor beta chains sequenced from a single sample in a study of blood T cell repertoires in COVID-19. Measured with immunoSEQ multiplex PCR; TCRdb has only the in-frame clones, and not every one. The top ten hold approximately 1.8% of the sample, which has about 280,000 clones, just under 90% seen once. The sequenced material came from PBMCs or T cells enriched from blood (not recorded which). The receptors stem from a woman aged 60-75 years who had recovered from COVID-19.

The chain uses TRBV10-2 and TRBJ2-5, with TRBD2 matching 8 bases. The ends lost 7 bases at V and 4 bases at J; junction bases unmatched: 14. CDR3 length: 16 amino acids. Per germline, CDR1 WSHSY and CDR2 SAAADI. Here the CDR3 DNA reads TGCGCCAGCATAGAAGCGGGAGTCGTTGGAATAGAGACCCAGTACTTC. This encodes CASIEAGVVGIETQYF.

The genes are TRBV23-1 and TRBJ2-1, with 16 bases lining up with TRBD2. Being an ORF, TRBV23-1 has a function that is uncertain. The CDR3 spans 18 residues. J lost 7 bases, V lost 8 bases, and 14 bases had no gene match. The CDR3 is CASGYPGLAGGPDNEQFF. For the CDR3, the DNA is TGCGCCAGCGGATATCCGGGACTAGCGGGGGGGCCTGATAATGAGCAGTTCTTC.

J is TRBJ2-1 and V is TRBV11-3, with TRBD2 identical over 8 bases. Germline values: CDR1 SGHNT, CDR2 YENEEA. V lost 8 bases and J lost 2; bases outside the gene matches: 8. CDR3 length: 15 amino acids. CDR3 DNA sequence: TGTGCCAGCTCGTCTAGCGGGCTAACCTACAATGAGCAGTTCTTC. It specifies CASSSSGLTYNEQFF.

The genes are TRBV5-1 and TRBJ2-5, with 8 bases lining up with TRBD2. The V gene end was trimmed by 6 bases and the J gene end by 0 bases; junction bases not matched to a gene: 10. The germline gives CDR1 SGHRS, CDR2 YFSETQ. The CDR3 has 16 amino acids. CDR3 sequence: CASIPSGGGYQETQYF. The CDR3 coding sequence is TGCGCCAGCATCCCCTCCGGCGGGGGGTACCAAGAGACCCAGTACTTC.

The rearrangement uses TRBV7-8 and TRBJ1-5; TRBD1 matches at 7 bases. Germline CDR1 reads SGHVS; CDR2 reads FQNEAQ. The CDR3 has 17 residues. With V trimmed by 4 bases and J by 0 bases, 9 bases remained unmatched. The DNA of the CDR3 is TGTGCCAGCAGCTCGGGACAGAACACTTATAGCAATCAGCCCCAGCATTTT. Translated, it gives CASSSGQNTYSNQPQHF.